These T cell receptor beta chains were read from a single sample in a study of T cell repertoires in cytomegalovirus infection. MiXCR was run by TCRdb on the reads, yielding one entry per CDR3 protein. Of around 740,000 distinct CDR3 sequences in the sample, approximately 40% were seen once. Sequencing was performed on PBMCs. The receptor set was obtained from a human donor in good health (CMV status not recorded). Some clones in this sample may be carry-over from other donors' samples. CDR3s include the opening cysteine and the closing phenylalanine or tryptophan. Clone size appears in some rows only: once, few, many, or a class for an expanded clone.

CDR3: CASSSRRTGKSTDTQYF
size: many
V: TRBV7-3

CDR3: CASSQSQQDSYEQYF
size: few
V: TRBV4-1

CDR3: CASSPRTGNEYEQYF
size: NA
V: TRBV7-8

CDR3: CASSQGYRPGADEQFF
size: many
V: TRBV4-1

CDR3: CASSIGRLGGDPNSPLHF
size: NA
V: TRBV28

CDR3: CASSFEGRGYYGYTF
size: few
V: TRBV12-3/TRBV12-4

CDR3: CASSSTRELFF
size: few
V: TRBV12-3/TRBV12-4

CDR3: CASSPRLAGGSETQYF
size: NA
V: TRBV28

CDR3: CASSPGGTSGDYNEQFF
size: NA
V: TRBV5-1

CDR3: CASSWDRENTEAFF
size: NA
V: TRBV7-6

CDR3: CASSYEGTSGTGELFF
size: few
V: TRBV6-5

CDR3: CASSLARLTGGTEAFF
size: many
V: TRBV7-2

CDR3: CASSQSVGQGGTDTQYF
size: NA
V: TRBV4-2

CDR3: CSARAGGNEAFF
size: few
V: TRBV20-1

CDR3: CAISEAGHYGYTF
size: NA
V: TRBV10-3

CDR3: CASSIDASSEALLHF
size: NA
V: TRBV19

CDR3: CSAPRAGGKPYEQYF
size: NA
V: TRBV20-1

CDR3: CASTTNPLSSGANVLTF
size: few
V: TRBV6-6

CDR3: CSASFSGTGSSYGYTF
size: NA
V: TRBV29-1

CDR3: CASSQTRYEQYF
size: NA
V: TRBV3-1

CDR3: CASSLVAGEENQYF
size: NA
V: TRBV7-6

CDR3: CASSYGLAGGLSGANVLTF
size: NA
V: TRBV6-2/TRBV6-3

CDR3: CASSLIGLAKNIQYF
size: many
V: TRBV28

CDR3: CASSPDRTQYF
size: few
V: TRBV5-5

CDR3: CASSSSRKGGIDGYTF
size: many
V: TRBV7-2

CDR3: CAIRDSHTYEQYF
size: NA
V: TRBV10-3

CDR3: CASSFQGEYQPQHF
size: few
V: TRBV5-6

CDR3: CASSLESAVPNYGYTF
size: NA
V: TRBV5-1

CDR3: CASTWDRGRNTEAFF
size: NA
V: TRBV12-3/TRBV12-4

CDR3: CASSFLAGHGYTF
size: few
V: TRBV12-3/TRBV12-4

CDR3: CASSKDRTKFSGANVLTF
size: few
V: TRBV6-2/TRBV6-3

CDR3: CASGYPDRKGYTF
size: few
V: TRBV12-5

CDR3: CASSSIRQGYGYTF
size: NA
V: TRBV28

CDR3: CSARKLAGDQETQYF
size: NA
V: TRBV20-1

CDR3: CSARTGAEAFF
size: NA
V: TRBV20-1

CDR3: CARGTGQGNEKLFF
size: NA
V: TRBV7-8

CDR3: CASSPESTGKLAKNIQYF
size: NA
V: TRBV6-2/TRBV6-3

CDR3: CASSERVPDTQYF
size: few
V: TRBV6-1

CDR3: CASSLGDRTNYKNIQYF
size: many
V: TRBV5-1

CDR3: CSARDILAGLANEQFF
size: few
V: TRBV20-1

CDR3: CASSSGSAQHF
size: few
V: TRBV7-6

CDR3: CATNDRAGELFF
size: few
V: TRBV24-1

CDR3: CASSPGRHNEQFF
size: few
V: TRBV7-6

CDR3: CASSPRAGTGYGYTF
size: NA
V: TRBV19

CDR3: CASSFIAGNYGYTF
size: few
V: TRBV28

CDR3: CASSTAGSSYEQYF
size: NA
V: TRBV19

CDR3: CSARDLPSGNTGELFF
size: NA
V: TRBV20-1

CDR3: CASSLYRLDGQGGRRTF
size: many
V: TRBV12-3/TRBV12-4

CDR3: CSASKNRGLGEKLFF
size: NA
V: TRBV20-1

CDR3: CAISEIPSLGETNEKLFF
size: NA
V: TRBV10-3

CDR3: CASRQGLGDYNEQFF
size: few
V: TRBV4-2

CDR3: CASSPPPPKGSEQFF
size: NA
V: TRBV12-3/TRBV12-4

CDR3: CASSPGLAGGSYNEQFF
size: many
V: TRBV11-3

CDR3: CASSWGTTGELFF
size: few
V: TRBV7-2

CDR3: CASSLGGKAGNQPQHF
size: NA
V: TRBV5-1

CDR3: CSVGGGPWEPQHF
size: few
V: TRBV29-1

CDR3: CASRINMVDTGELFF
size: NA
V: TRBV5-1

CDR3: CASSSPPGTGVHDQYF
size: NA
V: TRBV28

CDR3: CASSRQGTLMQETQYF
size: NA
V: TRBV27

CDR3: CSVEGLAGAYNEQFF
size: NA
V: TRBV29-1